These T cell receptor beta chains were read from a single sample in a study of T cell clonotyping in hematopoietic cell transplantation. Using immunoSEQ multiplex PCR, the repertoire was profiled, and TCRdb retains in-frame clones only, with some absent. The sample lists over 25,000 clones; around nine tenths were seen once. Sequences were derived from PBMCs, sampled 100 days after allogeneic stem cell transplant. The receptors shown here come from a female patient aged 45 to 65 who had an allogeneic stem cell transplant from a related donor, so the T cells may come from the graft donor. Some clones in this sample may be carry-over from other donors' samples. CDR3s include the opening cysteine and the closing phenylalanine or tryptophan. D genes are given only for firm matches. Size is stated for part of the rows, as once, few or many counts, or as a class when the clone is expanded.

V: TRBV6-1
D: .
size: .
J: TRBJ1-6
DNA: TGTGCCAGCAGGGACTTCGTGTATTCACCCCTCCACTTT
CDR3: CASRDFVYSPLHF

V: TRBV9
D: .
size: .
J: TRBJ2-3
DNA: TGTGCCAGCAGCTCCCCCTATGGCACAGATACGCAGTATTTT
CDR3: CASSSPYGTDTQYF

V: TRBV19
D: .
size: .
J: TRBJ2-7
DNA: TGTGCCAGTAGTACCCAGGGTGGTGGCGAGCAGTACTTC
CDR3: CASSTQGGGEQYF

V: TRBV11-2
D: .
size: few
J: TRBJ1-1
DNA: TGTGCCAGCAGCCCCTACGAGGGCACGGCTTTCTTT
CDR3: CASSPYEGTAFF

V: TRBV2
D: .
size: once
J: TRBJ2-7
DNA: TGTGCCTTCACCGGGTTACAAGAAACCTACGAGCAGTACTTC
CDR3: CAFTGLQETYEQYF

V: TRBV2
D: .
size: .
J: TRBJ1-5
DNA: TGTGCCAGCAACAGCCCTTTCGCTAATCAGCCCCAGCATTTT
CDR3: CASNSPFANQPQHF

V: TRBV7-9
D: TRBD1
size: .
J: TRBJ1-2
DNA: TGTGCCAGCAGCCGCGGACAGGGGTACGATGGCTACACCTTC
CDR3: CASSRGQGYDGYTF

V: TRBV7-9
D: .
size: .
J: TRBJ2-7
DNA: TGTGCCAGCAGCTTTGACAGCGTCGTTTCCTACGAGCAGTACTTC
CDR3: CASSFDSVVSYEQYF

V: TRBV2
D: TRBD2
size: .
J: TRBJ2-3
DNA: TGTGCCAGCAGTAGGGCTAGCGGGGGGGCTACAGATACGCAGTATTTT
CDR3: CASSRASGGATDTQYF

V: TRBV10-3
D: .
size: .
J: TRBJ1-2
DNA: TGTGCCATCAGTGAAACGGACCAGGGCTACACCTTC
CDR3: CAISETDQGYTF

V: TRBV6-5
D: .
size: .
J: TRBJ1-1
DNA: TGTGCCAGCAGTTACGGGGGGAACACTGAAGCTTTCTTT
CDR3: CASSYGGNTEAFF

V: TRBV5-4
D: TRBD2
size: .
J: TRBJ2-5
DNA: TGTGCCAGCAGCTCAGTACCCGGGTTAGCGGGAGAAGAGACCCAGTACTTC
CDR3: CASSSVPGLAGEETQYF

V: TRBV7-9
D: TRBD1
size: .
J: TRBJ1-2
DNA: TGTGCCAGCAGCTCGGGACAGGGCTTCTATGGCTACACCTTC
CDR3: CASSSGQGFYGYTF

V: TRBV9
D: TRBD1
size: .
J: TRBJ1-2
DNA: TGTGCCAGCAGCGTAGGGACAGGGAACTATGGCTACACCTTC
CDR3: CASSVGTGNYGYTF

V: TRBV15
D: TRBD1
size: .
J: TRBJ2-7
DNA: TGTGCCACCAGCAGGAGAACGACAGGGTCCGAGCAGTACTTC
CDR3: CATSRRTTGSEQYF

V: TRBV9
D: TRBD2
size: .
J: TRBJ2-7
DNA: TGTGCCAGCAGCGTAGATGGTAGCGGTGGCGCGGGGGGGGAGCAGTACTTC
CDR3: CASSVDGSGGAGGEQYF

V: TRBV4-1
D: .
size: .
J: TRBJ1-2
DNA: TGCGCCAGCAGCCAAGTCACCTGGACAGCTAGACGTTCTAACTATGGCTACACCTTC
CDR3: CASSQVTWTARRSNYGYTF

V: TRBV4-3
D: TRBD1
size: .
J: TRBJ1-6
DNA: TGCGCCAGCAGCCAAGGGGGACAGCGGGCTCCCCCCTATAATTCACCCCTCCACTTT
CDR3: CASSQGGQRAPPYNSPLHF

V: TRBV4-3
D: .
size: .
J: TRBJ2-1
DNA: TGCGCCAGCAGCCAATCGACGGGTGGTCAATACAATGAGCAGTTCTTC
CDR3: CASSQSTGGQYNEQFF

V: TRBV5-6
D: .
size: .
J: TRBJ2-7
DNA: TGTGCCAGCAGCTTGCCCGGGACACGTGTTTACGAGCAGTACTTC
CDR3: CASSLPGTRVYEQYF

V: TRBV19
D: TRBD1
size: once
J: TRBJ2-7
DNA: TGTGCCAGTAGTATGGGGGGACAGGGAGGCTACGAGCAGTACTTC
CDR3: CASSMGGQGGYEQYF

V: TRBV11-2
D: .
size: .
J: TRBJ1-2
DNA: TGTGCCAGCAGCTATGGGAGGGGTCTCTTTAACTATGGCTACACCTTC
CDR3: CASSYGRGLFNYGYTF

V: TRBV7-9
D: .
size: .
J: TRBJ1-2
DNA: TGTGCCAGCAGCTTAGGACCACAGAACTATGGCTACACCTTC
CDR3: CASSLGPQNYGYTF

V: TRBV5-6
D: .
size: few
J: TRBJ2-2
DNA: TGTGCCAGCAGCTTGGACGGCACCGGGGAGCTGTTTTTT
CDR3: CASSLDGTGELFF

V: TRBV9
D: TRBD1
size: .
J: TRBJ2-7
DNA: TGTGCCAGCAGCGAGGGGACAGGGGGCGTCGAGCAGTACTTC
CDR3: CASSEGTGGVEQYF

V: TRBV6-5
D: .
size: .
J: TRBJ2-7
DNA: TGTGCCAGCAGTTACTTGGCAGGGCCCAACGAGCAGTACTTC
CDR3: CASSYLAGPNEQYF

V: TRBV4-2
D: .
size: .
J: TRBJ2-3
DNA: TGTGCCAGCAGCCAAGATAGAGCGCAGGGTACGCAGTATTTT
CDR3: CASSQDRAQGTQYF

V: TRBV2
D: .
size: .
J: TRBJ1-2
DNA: TGTGCCAGCAGTTCGGAGAGGGCGAGTGGCTACACCTTC
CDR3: CASSSERASGYTF

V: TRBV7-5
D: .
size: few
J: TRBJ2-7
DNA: TGTGCCAGCAGCGAGGACATCGGCTACGAGCAGTACTTC
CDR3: CASSEDIGYEQYF

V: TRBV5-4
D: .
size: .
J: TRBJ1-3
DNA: TGTGCCAGCAGCGGGCAAGAGGGTCGAACTGGAAACACCATATATTTT
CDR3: CASSGQEGRTGNTIYF

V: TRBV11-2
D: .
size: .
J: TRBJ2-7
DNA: TGTGCCAGCAGCTTGTTTAGAGAGGGCGGCGAGCAGTACTTC
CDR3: CASSLFREGGEQYF

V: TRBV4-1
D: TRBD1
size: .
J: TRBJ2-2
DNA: TGCGCCAGCAGCCGTACAGGGGGGAACACCGGGGAGCTGTTTTTT
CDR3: CASSRTGGNTGELFF

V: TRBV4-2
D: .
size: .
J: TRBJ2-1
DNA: TGTGCCAGCAGCCTCCGGGACTCAGCAAACCCACTGCGGCAGTTCTTC
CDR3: CASSLRDSANPLRQFF

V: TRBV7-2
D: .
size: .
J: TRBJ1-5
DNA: TGTGCCAGCAGCTTAGCAGGATTCCGGCAGCCCCAGCATTTT
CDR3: CASSLAGFRQPQHF

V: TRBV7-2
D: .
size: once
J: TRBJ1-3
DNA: TGTGCCAGCAGCTTATTAGGTTCGGGAAACACCATATATTTT
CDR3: CASSLLGSGNTIYF

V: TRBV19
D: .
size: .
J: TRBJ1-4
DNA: TGTGCCAGTAGCGCCCCGAGGGAGGCAACTAATGAAAAACTGTTTTTT
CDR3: CASSAPREATNEKLFF

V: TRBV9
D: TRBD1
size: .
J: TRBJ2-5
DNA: TGTGCCAGCAGCGAAAGGACAGGGGGCTCGGAGACCCAGTACTTC
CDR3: CASSERTGGSETQYF

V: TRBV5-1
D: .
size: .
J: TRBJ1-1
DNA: TGCGCCAGCAGGATGACACCAAACACTGAAGCTTTCTTT
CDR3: CASRMTPNTEAFF

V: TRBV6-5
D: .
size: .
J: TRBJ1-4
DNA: TGTGCCAGCAGCCCCAAGGGGGACGAAAAACTGTTTTTT
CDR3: CASSPKGDEKLFF

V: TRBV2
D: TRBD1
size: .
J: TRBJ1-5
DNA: TGTGCCAGCAGTGCCATGAGGGGACAGGGCTCGGCGCCCCAGCATTTT
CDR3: CASSAMRGQGSAPQHF

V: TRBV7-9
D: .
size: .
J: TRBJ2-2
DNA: TGTGCCAGCAGCCTGGTTAATCGGCCCCTCACCGGGGAGCTGTTTTTT
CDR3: CASSLVNRPLTGELFF

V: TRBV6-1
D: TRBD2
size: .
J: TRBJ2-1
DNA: TGTGCCAGCGGCCCTCTAGCGGGGGGGGCCAATGAGCAGTTCTTC
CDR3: CASGPLAGGANEQFF

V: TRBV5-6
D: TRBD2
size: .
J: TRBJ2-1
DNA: TGTGCCAGCAGCCTCGGACTAGCGGGGGCCAATGAGCAGTTCTTC
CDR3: CASSLGLAGANEQFF

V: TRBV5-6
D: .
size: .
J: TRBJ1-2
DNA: TGTGCCAGCAGCTTGGGCAGCCCGTTCTATGGCTACACCTTC
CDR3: CASSLGSPFYGYTF

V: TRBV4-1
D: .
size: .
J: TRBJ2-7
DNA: TGCGCCAGCACCCCCTGGCGGGCTGGTTACGAGCAGTACTTC
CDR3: CASTPWRAGYEQYF

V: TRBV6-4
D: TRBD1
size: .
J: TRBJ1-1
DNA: TGTGCCAGCAGACAGGACAGGGGGGTCACTGAAGCTTTCTTT
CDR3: CASRQDRGVTEAFF

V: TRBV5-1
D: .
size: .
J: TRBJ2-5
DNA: TGCGCCAGCAGCTTGAGGGCGGGCCAAGAGACCCAGTACTTC
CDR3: CASSLRAGQETQYF

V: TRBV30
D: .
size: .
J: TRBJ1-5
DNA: TGTGCCTGGAGTGTAACTTCTCGAGGTCAGCCCCAGCATTTT
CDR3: CAWSVTSRGQPQHF

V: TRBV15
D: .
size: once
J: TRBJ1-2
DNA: TGTGCCACCAGCAGAGATGGGCTTTATGGCTACACCTTC
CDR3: CATSRDGLYGYTF

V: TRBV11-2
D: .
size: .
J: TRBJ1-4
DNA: TGTGCCAGCAGCTTCCGGGGGGCGGTAAATGAAAAACTGTTTTTT
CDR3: CASSFRGAVNEKLFF

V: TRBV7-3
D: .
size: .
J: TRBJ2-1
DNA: TGTGCCAGCAGCCCCTTAGGGGGGGAGTACAATGAGCAGTTCTTC
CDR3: CASSPLGGEYNEQFF

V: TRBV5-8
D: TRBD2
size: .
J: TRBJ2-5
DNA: TGTGCCAGCAGCCGTCCCGGGACTAGCGGGGGGGAGACCCAGTACTTC
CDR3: CASSRPGTSGGETQYF

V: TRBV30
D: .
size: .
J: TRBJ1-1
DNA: TGTGCCTGGAGTGTCATAGGGACTGAAGCTTTCTTT
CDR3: CAWSVIGTEAFF

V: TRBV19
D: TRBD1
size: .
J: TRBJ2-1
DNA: TGTGCCAGTAGTCCTGACAGGGGGCGTCAAAATGAGCAGTTCTTC
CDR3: CASSPDRGRQNEQFF

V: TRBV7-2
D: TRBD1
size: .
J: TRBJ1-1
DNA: TGTGCCAGCAGCCCAAACAGGGGGGACACTGAAGCTTTCTTT
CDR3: CASSPNRGDTEAFF

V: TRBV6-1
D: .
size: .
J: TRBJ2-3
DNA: TGTGCCAGCAGTGGGGGGGCAGCCACAGATACGCAGTATTTT
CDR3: CASSGGAATDTQYF

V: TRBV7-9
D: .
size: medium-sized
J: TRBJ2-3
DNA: TGTGCCAGCAGCTTAAGGGCGGCCGGGGGAGATACGCAGTATTTT
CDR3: CASSLRAAGGDTQYF

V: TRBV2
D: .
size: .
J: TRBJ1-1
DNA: TGTGCCAGCAAGTGGGGTAGCAACACTGAAGCTTTCTTT
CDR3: CASKWGSNTEAFF

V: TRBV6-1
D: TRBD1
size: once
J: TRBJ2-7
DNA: TGTGCCAGCAGTGCCACATACAGGGGGCGCGGCGAGCAGTACTTC
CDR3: CASSATYRGRGEQYF